The 24 T cell receptor beta chains given below trace back to one sample, sequenced in a study of blood T cell repertoires in COVID-19. Libraries were prepared by immunoSEQ multiplex PCR; TCRdb keeps only in-frame clonotypes and omits some of them. The repertoire holds hundreds of thousands of clones, with approximately 85% as singletons. The sample taken for sequencing was peripheral blood. The source of these receptors is a human donor in a cohort sampled during active COVID-19.

The chain recombines TRBV6-5 with TRBJ2-1, with TRBD1 matching 7 bases. This CDR3 is 14 amino acids long. The trim removed 7 bases at V and 9 bases at J, leaving 12 bases unmatched. CDR1 and CDR2 from the germline V gene are MNHEY and SVGAGI. The CDR3: CASKRQGNYGEQFF. The CDR3 bases are TGTGCCAGCAAAAGACAGGGAAATTATGGTGAGCAGTTCTTC.

This clone was seen a handful of times. This chain uses TRBV5-1 with TRBJ1-2; 7 bases fit TRBD1. CDR1 is SGHRS, CDR2 YFSETQ, per germline. Trimming removed 3 bases from V and 8 bases from J; junction bases left unmatched: 10. The CDR3 extends over 14 amino acids. The CDR3 loop reads CASSSDDRVRGYTF. The CDR3 region has the DNA TGCGCCAGCAGCTCGGACGACAGGGTTAGAGGCTACACCTTC.

V usage is TRBV7-2 and J usage is TRBJ2-7; D gene unclear. The CDR3 is 12 residues long. CDR1 is SGHTA and CDR2 is FQGNSA in the germline V gene. The V gene lost 4 bases and the J gene lost 7 bases, with 11 bases spanning the gap. In DNA, the CDR3 is TGTGCCAGCAGCTCTTACGCTCGGGAGCAGTACTTC. It translates to CASSSYAREQYF.

This clone has only a few counts. The V gene is TRBV7-9, the J gene TRBJ1-6; D may be TRBD1 (6 bases). V was pared by 5 bases and J by 9 bases, with 17 bases between. This CDR3 has 15 residues. Per germline, CDR1 SEHNR and CDR2 FQNEAQ (reference sequence). The CDR3 DNA reads as TGTGCCAGCAGCGCGCTCAGGGGACTAGGTTCACCCCTCCACTTT. It translates to CASSALRGLGSPLHF.

J is TRBJ1-1 and V is TRBV6-5; weak D call: TRBD1 (6 bases). From germline, CDR1 is MNHEY and CDR2 SVGAGI. Deletions cut 2 bases from V and 8 bases from J, with 9 bases between. The CDR3 has 12 residues. The CDR3 reads CASSYGTREAFF. The CDR3 nucleotides read TGTGCCAGCAGTTACGGGACAAGAGAAGCTTTCTTT.

The chain has TRBV19 and TRBJ2-7; 8 positions agree with TRBD1. V shed 3 bases, J shed 0 bases, and the junction held 10 bases outside the gene matches. Germline CDR1 and CDR2: LNHDA and SQIVND (reference sequence). This CDR3 contains 17 residues. CDR3 loop: CASSMPSRTGNSYEQYF. CDR3 coding DNA: TGTGCCAGTAGTATGCCCTCTAGGACAGGGAACTCCTACGAGCAGTACTTC.

This sequence joins TRBV5-8 and TRBJ1-1; D gene uncertain. In germline, CDR1 is SGHTS, CDR2 YDEGEE. The V and J ends lost 0 bases and 3 bases respectively, with 9 bases between them. There are 14 residues in the CDR3. Here the CDR3 reads CASSLVRAYTEAFF. In DNA, the CDR3 is TGTGCCAGCAGCTTGGTGAGGGCCTACACTGAAGCTTTCTTT.

This clone was observed once. The CDR3 DNA follows: TGTGCCACCAGCAGAGGGACAGGGAGTCTCTCTTCACCCCTCCACTTT. This codes for CATSRGTGSLSSPLHF. This chain connects TRBV15 to TRBJ1-6; 8 bases align to TRBD1. The length of the CDR3 is 16 residues. The J segment lost 9 bases and the V segment lost 1 base, leaving 8 bases of the junction unmatched. Germline lookup yields CDR1 LNHNV and CDR2 YYDKDF (reference sequence).

The V call is TRBV9, the J call TRBJ1-2; D is possibly TRBD1 (5 bases). V was pared by 2 bases and J by 3 bases, with 8 bases between. CDR1 is SGDLS, CDR2 YYNGEE, per germline. The CDR3 spans 13 residues. The CDR3: CASSVGGYYGYTF. CDR3 sequence (DNA): TGTGCCAGCAGCGTCGGGGGGTACTATGGCTACACCTTC.

This clone was detected many times. This sequence joins TRBV24-1 and TRBJ2-3; 8 nucleotides match TRBD2. Germline CDR1 KGHDR, CDR2 SFDVKD. With V trimmed by 0 bases and J by 2 bases, 6 bases remained unmatched. The CDR3 length is 17 residues. CDR3 DNA sequence: TGTGCCACCAGTGATTTGACAGCAGCGGGGGTCACAGATACGCAGTATTTT. Translated: CATSDLTAAGVTDTQYF.

This clone showed up just once. V gene TRBV7-2 combines with J gene TRBJ1-5; D not resolved. CDR3 length equals 14 residues. The V and J ends lost 0 bases and 7 bases respectively, with 10 bases between them. Germline V lookup: CDR1 SGHTA, CDR2 FQGNSA. In DNA form, the CDR3 reads TGTGCCAGCAGCTTAGCGCGGTGGTCCCAGCCCCAGCATTTT. Protein: CASSLARWSQPQHF.

The gene calls are TRBV29-1 and TRBJ2-1, with D maybe TRBD1 (5 bases). The CDR3 is 12 amino acids. Trimming shortened V by 1 base and J by 7 bases, and 8 bases separated the two germline ends. Germline CDR1 SQVTM, CDR2 ANQGSEA. CDR3 in DNA: TGCAGCGTTGAAGCAGGGAAAAATGAGCAGTTCTTC. It yields the protein CSVEAGKNEQFF.

The chain employs TRBV5-1 and TRBJ1-1; 10 positions match TRBD1. V lost 0 bases and J lost 4; bases outside the gene matches: 15. The CDR3 has 19 amino acids. Looked up from germline, CDR1 is SGHRS and CDR2 is YFSETQ. Here the CDR3 DNA reads TGCGCCAGCAGCTTGGTTTCAAGGGACAGGGGAGGCCCTAGCACTGAAGCTTTCTTT. Translation: CASSLVSRDRGGPSTEAFF. The full variable domain, rest sourced from reference TRBV5-1 and TRBJ1-1, is KAGVTQTPRYLIKTRGQQVTLSCSPISGHRSVSWYQQTPGQGLQFLFEYFSETQRNKGNFPGRFSGRQFSNSRSEMNVSTLELGDSALYLCASSLVSRDRGGPSTEAFFGQGTRLTVV.

The chain links TRBV6-5 to TRBJ2-1, with a weak D call TRBD2 (6 bases). The germline V and J ends were trimmed by 2 bases and 12 bases, with 8 bases remaining between them. Germline CDR1 is MNHEY and CDR2 is SVGAGI. This CDR3 region has 11 residues. The CDR3 DNA reads TGTGCCAGCAGTTACGGGGGAGGGCAGTTCTTC. This encodes CASSYGGGQFF.

V is TRBV10-2 and J is TRBJ1-4; 7 bases align to TRBD1. The trim removed 5 bases at V and 0 bases at J, leaving 6 bases unmatched. Germline V gives CDR1 WSHSY, CDR2 SAAADI. The CDR3 consists of 16 residues. CDR3 DNA sequence: TGCGCCAGCAGTTCGACAGGGAAAGCAACTAATGAAAAACTGTTTTTT. It specifies CASSSTGKATNEKLFF.

Comments on this clone: This specimen includes other DNA sequences encoding the same CDR3. J is TRBJ2-7 and V is TRBV3-1 (or the pseudogene TRBV3-2), with D possibly matching TRBD1 (6 bases). The germline V gene has CDR1 LGHDT and CDR2 YNNKEL (reference sequence). V dropped 3 bases and J dropped 2 bases, with 11 bases sitting between them. CDR3 length equals 14 residues. CDR3: CASSQGDRPYEQYF. The CDR3 DNA reads TGTGCCAGCAGCCAGGGAGACAGGCCCTACGAGCAGTACTTC.

The chain joins TRBV5-1 to TRBJ1-6, with TRBD1 matching over 7 bases. The junction had 6 bases not matched to a gene; V was cut back by 1 base and J by 8 bases. The CDR3 totals 15 residues. Per germline, CDR1 SGHRS and CDR2 YFSETQ. CDR3 nucleotide sequence: TGCGCCAGCAGCTTGTTAGGACAGGTCGATTCACCCCTCCACTTT. Its translation: CASSLLGQVDSPLHF.

The chain employs TRBV3-1 (or the pseudogene TRBV3-2) and TRBJ1-1, with 8 bases lining up with TRBD1. Germline values: CDR1 LGHDT, CDR2 YNNKEL (reference sequence). V was clipped by 6 bases and J by 5 bases; unmatched bases: 2. The CDR3 consists of 12 residues. CDR3 coding DNA: TGTGCCAGCAGTTACAGGGGGACTGAAGCTTTCTTT. This codes for CASSYRGTEAFF.

This rearrangement joins TRBV18 to TRBJ1-2, with D unresolved. Germline V CDR1 and CDR2: KGHSH, LQKENI. The V and J ends lost 3 bases and 7 bases respectively, with 15 bases between them. The CDR3 loop spans 14 amino acids. CDR3 in DNA: TGTGCCAGCTCACCTACCTCCCTTTCGGGTGGCTACACCTTC. It encodes CASSPTSLSGGYTF. The full variable domain, with the rest looked up from reference TRBV18 and TRBJ1-2, is NAGVMQNPRHLVRRRGQEARLRCSPMKGHSHVYWYRQLPEEGLKFMVYLQKENIIDESGMPKERFSAEFPKEGPSILRIQQVVRGDSAAYFCASSPTSLSGGYTFGSGTRLTVV.

V is TRBV19 and J is TRBJ1-2, with D perhaps matching TRBD1 (5 bases). Trimming shortened V by 6 bases and J by 6 bases, and 26 bases separated the two germline ends. This CDR3 is built from 17 residues. The germline gives CDR1 LNHDA, CDR2 SQIVND (reference sequence). The CDR3 bases are TGTGCCAGTAGCCCAATCCCATCCCGGGGGATTGGACATGGCTACACCTTC. Amino acid sequence: CASSPIPSRGIGHGYTF.

The gene calls are TRBV2 and TRBJ1-2, with no clear D. V was trimmed by 7 bases and J by 4 bases, leaving 16 bases between them. The germline gives CDR1 SNHLY, CDR2 FYNNEI. The CDR3 loop spans 14 amino acids. The CDR3 loop is CASTQTRISYGYTF. Here the CDR3 DNA reads TGTGCCAGCACTCAGACACGTATATCCTATGGCTACACCTTC.

The rearrangement joins TRBV4-1 to TRBJ2-2, with 9 bases lining up with TRBD1. Trimming took 2 bases from V and 4 from J; bases not matched to a gene: 8. CDR1 and CDR2 from the germline V gene are MGHRA and YSYEKL. This CDR3 has 17 amino acids. CDR3 amino acids: CASSQYPTGGGTGELFF. The CDR3, as DNA: TGCGCCAGCAGCCAATATCCGACAGGGGGAGGCACCGGGGAGCTGTTTTTT.

This clone was found a few times. The rearrangement links TRBV6-2 or TRBV6-3 to TRBJ2-7; D possibly corresponds to TRBD2 (6 bases). The CDR3 is 15 residues long. Between the trimmed V and J ends, which lost 1 base and 6 bases, there was a span of 16 bases. Germline V gives CDR1 MNHEY, CDR2 SVGEGT. The CDR3 bases are TGTGCCAGCAGTTACTGGGGCGGGGTGAGCGGCGAGCAGTACTTC. Translating it yields CASSYWGGVSGEQYF.

This clone has a single count. The genes are TRBV29-1 and TRBJ1-3; the D gene is possibly TRBD1 (5 bases). The length of the CDR3 is 12 residues. The V and J ends lost 4 bases and 8 bases respectively, with 12 bases between them. From germline, CDR1 is SQVTM and CDR2 ANQGSEA. CDR3 sequence: CSVGVREDTIYF. In DNA, the CDR3 is TGCAGCGTTGGAGTCAGGGAGGACACCATATATTTT.